What follows are 27 T cell receptor beta chains derived from one specimen sequenced in a study of metastatic and nonmetastatic thyroid tumors. Thyroid surgery had not been preceded by any treatment in any patient. With MiXCR, TCRdb called clones anew from the PCR reads. The table lists approximately 86,000 clones, about an eighth of them singletons. What was sequenced was tumor tissue. The source is a female donor with papillary thyroid cancer or a benign thyroid nodule (not recorded which). Some clones in this sample may be carry-over from other donors' samples.

Regarding this clone: A much larger clone differs by one base, so this may be a read error. The rearrangement uses TRBV4-2 and TRBJ1-2, with D maybe TRBD1 (5 bases). CDR1 and CDR2 from the germline V gene are LGHNA and YNFKEQ. V was trimmed by 0 bases and J by 3 bases, leaving 5 bases between them. The CDR3 has 13 amino acids. The CDR3 coding sequence is TGTGCCAGCAGCCAAGAACAGGACTATGGCTACACCTTC. It codes for CASSQEQDYGYTF.

This clone occurred many times. The chain joins TRBV7-8 to TRBJ2-1; 8 bases are a match to TRBD2. CDR1 and CDR2 (germline): SGHVS, FQNEAQ. This CDR3 spans 17 amino acids. Trimming removed 5 bases from V and 1 base from J; junction bases left unmatched: 10. CDR3 loop: CASSPSSTSGSYNEQFF. The CDR3 bases are TGTGCCAGCAGCCCGAGCTCAACTAGCGGTTCCTACAATGAGCAGTTCTTC.

In this sample, this clone turned up a few times. Compared with germline, one end of the junction differs, possibly owing to a read error. The V gene is TRBV19, the J gene TRBJ1-2; D call uncertain. The CDR3 totals 15 residues. CDR1 is LNHDA, CDR2 SQIVND, per germline (reference sequence). The CDR3 coding sequence is TGTACCAGTAGTATCCCGGATATCCACTCCTATGGCTACACCTTC. It codes for CTSSIPDIHSYGYTF.

In its sample, this clone was seen many times. This chain links TRBV12-5 with TRBJ1-2; TRBD1 is a possible D gene (6 bases). The germline V gene encodes CDR1 LGHNT and CDR2 FRNRAP. The CDR3 loop spans 19 amino acids. Trimming pared 2 bases from V and 0 bases from J, leaving 22 bases between. The CDR3 loop reads CASGLTPLTWRTANYGYTF. The CDR3 nucleotides read TGTGCTAGTGGTTTGACACCCCTTACTTGGAGGACAGCTAACTATGGCTACACCTTC.

This clone was counted ten times or more. The gene calls are TRBV6-1 and TRBJ2-7; 8 bases match TRBD1. Germline lookup yields CDR1 MNHNS and CDR2 SASEGT. V shed 6 bases, J shed 7 bases, and the junction held 8 bases outside the gene matches. This CDR3 comprises 13 residues. The CDR3 is CASSFGTGREQYF. CDR3 DNA sequence: TGTGCCAGCAGCTTCGGGACAGGACGAGAGCAGTACTTC.

Comments on this clone: Possible read error: a much larger clone is one base away. Other DNA sequences in the sample encode the same CDR3. The CDR3 DNA is TGTGCCAGCAGTTACAATAGCCTTCAAGATACGCAGTATTTT. Translating gives CASSYNSLQDTQYF. J is TRBJ2-3 and V is TRBV6-2 or TRBV6-3; no clear D. The V gene's germline CDR1 is MNHEY and CDR2 SVGEGT. The CDR3 has 14 amino acids. V was pared by 2 bases and J by 5 bases, with 11 bases between.

As for this clone: One end of the junction is discordant with germline, which a read error may explain. The V and J genes are TRBV5-6 and TRBJ2-5; 9 bases map to TRBD1. CDR1 is SGHDT and CDR2 is YYEEEE in the germline V gene. There are 15 residues in the CDR3. Here the CDR3 reads CASSLWRDRGEIQYF. The CDR3 nucleotides read TGTGCCAGCAGCTTGTGGCGAGACAGGGGGGAGATCCAGTACTTC.

This clone was counted a few times. This could be a read error, since a much larger clone is one nucleotide away. The sample has other DNA sequences that encode this CDR3 too. V and J are TRBV19 and TRBJ1-1; tentative D call: TRBD1 (5 bases). The V end was cut by 1 base, the J end by 5 bases, with 14 bases between. Germline V lookup: CDR1 LNHDA, CDR2 SQIVND (reference sequence). CDR3 size: 15 residues. CDR3 DNA sequence: TGTGCCAGTAGTATAGTTTCCGGTGCAGGGACTGAAGCTTTCTTT. Protein product: CASSIVSGAGTEAFF.

The chain joins TRBV20-1 to TRBJ2-1, with D maybe TRBD2 (5 bases). CDR3 size: 15 residues. Trimming pared 0 bases from V and 9 bases from J, leaving 18 bases between. From germline, CDR1 is DFQATT and CDR2 SNEGSKA (reference sequence). The DNA for the CDR3 is TGCAGTGCTAGAGATATTGGGGAAGGACGGGGTGAGCAGTTCTTC. It encodes CSARDIGEGRGEQFF.

This clone has at least ten counts. This chain joins TRBV19 and TRBJ1-3, with D uncertain. CDR3 length: 14 residues. V was clipped by 5 bases and J by 0 bases, with 8 bases between them. Germline V gene lookup returns CDR1 LNHDA and CDR2 SQIVND (reference sequence). This CDR3 is CASSPSNSGNTIYF. As DNA, the CDR3 is TGTGCCAGTAGTCCATCAAACTCTGGAAACACCATATATTTT. Based on the CDR3 plus reference TRBV19 and TRBJ1-3, the full variable domain is DGGITQSPKYLFRKEGQNVTLSCEQNLNHDAMYWYRQDPGQGLRLIYYSQIVNDFQKGDIAEGYSVSREKKESFPLTVTSAQKNPTAFYLCASSPSNSGNTIYFGEGSWLTVV.

Ten or more counts support this clone. The V call is TRBV6-2 or TRBV6-3, the J call TRBJ2-7, with 10 bases that match TRBD2. Germline V CDR1 and CDR2: MNHEY, SVGEGT. The V gene end was trimmed by 0 bases and the J gene end by 5 bases; junction bases not matched to a gene: 7. CDR3 length: 16 amino acids. This CDR3 reads CASSYSSSSGSHEQYF. The CDR3 nucleotides are TGTGCCAGCAGTTACTCGTCGTCTAGCGGGAGCCACGAGCAGTACTTC.

This clone was found many times. The CDR3 loop is CASGLGTSGSVAQYF. The CDR3 region has the DNA TGTGCTAGTGGCCTAGGGACTAGCGGGAGTGTCGCGCAGTATTTT. V gene TRBV12-5 combines with J gene TRBJ2-3; TRBD2 matches 14 bases. Germline V CDR1 and CDR2: LGHNT, FRNRAP. The CDR3 is made up of 15 amino acids. The J segment lost 10 bases and the V segment lost 6 bases, leaving 9 bases of the junction unmatched.

This clone was counted at least ten times. The rearrangement uses TRBV6-1 and TRBJ2-7, with 7 bases fitting TRBD1. The trim removed 8 bases at V and 5 bases at J, leaving 12 bases unmatched. The CDR3 consists of 14 residues. The germline V gene encodes CDR1 MNHNS and CDR2 SASEGT. The CDR3 reads CASVPRTGGHEQYF. Here the CDR3 DNA reads TGTGCCAGCGTTCCGAGGACAGGAGGTCACGAGCAGTACTTC.

This clone has a handful of counts. The V and J genes are TRBV14 and TRBJ2-4, with TRBD2 identical over 7 bases. V shed 5 bases, J shed 7 bases, and the junction held 8 bases outside the gene matches. The length of the CDR3 is 14 residues. Germline V lookup: CDR1 SGHDN, CDR2 FVKESK. The CDR3: CASSASGWGNIQYF. DNA for the CDR3: TGTGCCAGCAGCGCTAGCGGATGGGGGAACATTCAGTACTTC.

To note about this clone: A read error may be the cause here, since a much bigger clone is one base away. The chain uses TRBV4-2 and TRBJ2-3, with 9 bases lining up with TRBD2. The CDR3 sequence is 16 residues long. From germline, CDR1 is LGHNA and CDR2 YNFKEQ. CDR3 bases: TGTTCCAGCAGCGCGCAAGCGGGAGGCCGCACAGATACGCAGTATTTT. This gives the protein CSSSAQAGGRTDTQYF.

This clone was counted ten times or more. The chain links TRBV18 to TRBJ2-3; no clear D gene. The CDR3 sequence is 12 residues long. V was trimmed by 5 bases and J by 5 bases, leaving 8 bases between them. CDR1 and CDR2 (germline): KGHSH, LQKENI. The CDR3 protein is CASSDRIDTQYF. The DNA for the CDR3 is TGTGCCAGCTCAGACCGAATAGATACGCAGTATTTT.

This clone was seen ten or more times. The chain couples TRBV28 to TRBJ2-1; maybe TRBD2 (5 bases). CDR1 is MDHEN and CDR2 is SYDVKM in the germline V gene. The CDR3 covers 19 residues. The V and J ends lost 6 bases and 1 base respectively, with 25 bases between them. The CDR3 spells CASRGAGHRPFGSYNEQFF. The DNA of the CDR3 is TGTGCCAGCAGGGGCGCGGGCCATCGTCCTTTTGGGTCCTACAATGAGCAGTTCTTC.

For this clone: The junction does not match germline at one end; this may be a read error. The identical CDR3 is also encoded by other nucleotide sequences in the sample. The chain uses TRBV19 and TRBJ2-5, with a possible D match to TRBD2 (5 bases). CDR3 length: 11 residues. Germline CDR1 LNHDA, CDR2 SQIVND (reference sequence). This CDR3 is CASSSDETQYF. CDR3 DNA: TGCGCCAGTAGTAGCGATGAGACCCAGTACTTC.

Comments on this clone: A much larger clone differs from this one at a single base, so this may be a read error. The J gene is TRBJ2-1, the V gene TRBV20-1; the match to TRBD2 covers 8 bases. Germline CDR1 reads DFQATT; CDR2 reads SNEGSKA (reference sequence). This CDR3 contains 14 residues. V shed 8 bases and J 3 bases; nucleotides not matched to a gene: 9. The CDR3 protein is CSSEPGTSYNEQFF. The CDR3, as DNA: TGCAGTTCCGAACCTGGGACTAGCTACAATGAGCAGTTCTTC.

This clone has just a few counts. This may come from a read error, since a much larger clone is one base off. Other DNA sequences of this sample code for an identical CDR3. This chain joins TRBV14 and TRBJ2-7; D remains ambiguous. Germline V CDR1 and CDR2: SGHDN, FVKESK. The CDR3 length is 12 residues. The CDR3, as DNA: TGTGCCAGCAGCCGGGCCCCCTACGAGCAGTACTTT. It yields the protein CASSRAPYEQYF.

Many counts were recorded for this clone. The V and J genes are TRBV19 and TRBJ2-1; 9 nucleotides align to TRBD2. This CDR3 has 14 amino acids. V lost 3 bases, J lost 9 bases, and 6 bases stayed unmatched. The germline V gene has CDR1 LNHDA and CDR2 SQIVND (reference sequence). CDR3 bases: TGTGCCAGTAGTATTGGGCTAGCGGGGACTGAGCAGTTCTTC. Translated: CASSIGLAGTEQFF.

Many counts were recorded for this clone. The rearrangement uses TRBV20-1 and TRBJ1-4, with D hard to call. Looked up from germline, CDR1 is DFQATT and CDR2 is SNEGSKA (reference sequence). The germline V and J ends were trimmed by 7 bases and 0 bases, with 12 bases remaining between them. The CDR3 length is 14 residues. CDR3 amino acids: CSVTAPATNEKLFF. The DNA for the CDR3 is TGCAGTGTTACGGCCCCTGCAACTAATGAAAAACTGTTTTTT.

The chain is built from TRBV11-3 and TRBJ1-2; 8 bases map to TRBD1. With V trimmed by 5 bases and J by 3 bases, 2 bases remained unmatched. The germline CDR1 and CDR2 sequences are SGHNT and YENEEA. The CDR3 runs to 13 residues. The CDR3 reads CASSTDRDYGYTF. The CDR3 region has the DNA TGTGCCAGCAGCACGGACAGGGACTATGGCTACACCTTC.

This clone was picked up a small number of times. The CDR3 spells CASSHFLAGGRVHTGELFF. The CDR3 DNA sequence: TGTGCCAGCAGCCATTTCCTAGCGGGAGGGCGGGTGCACACCGGGGAGCTGTTTTTT. V is TRBV3-1 and J is TRBJ2-2; 12 nucleotides agree with TRBD2. Germline assignment: CDR1 LGHDT and CDR2 YNNKEL (reference sequence). V dropped 3 bases and J dropped 3; count of bases not matched to a gene: 11. This CDR3 has 19 residues.

With regard to this clone: One end of the junction fails to match germline, which may point to a read error. This chain joins TRBV6-2 or TRBV6-3 and TRBJ2-1; D possibly corresponds to TRBD2 (5 bases). The CDR3 loop spans 12 amino acids. Germline CDR1 reads MNHEY; CDR2 reads SVGEGT. The CDR3 region has the DNA TGTCCCAGCCGGGCGGGCTTGTATGAGCAGTTCTTC. Translating gives CPSRAGLYEQFF.

As regards this clone: This sequence may be a read error, since a much larger clone differs from it by one base. The chain joins TRBV5-5 to TRBJ2-5, with 9 positions matching TRBD2. Germline loops: CDR1 SGHKS, CDR2 YYEKEE (reference sequence). V lost 0 bases and J lost 5; bases outside the gene matches: 8. The CDR3 runs 16 residues. CDR3 loop: CASSLVAGGPVETQYF. The CDR3 DNA sequence: TGTGCCAGCAGCTTGGTCGCGGGAGGGCCAGTGGAGACCCAGTACTTC.

As regards this clone: Relative to the germline gene, one junction end is altered; a read error may explain this. The V call is TRBV29-1, the J call TRBJ1-1; D is ambiguous. The germline CDR1 and CDR2 sequences are SQVTM and ANQGSEA. This CDR3 spans 11 amino acids. CDR3 region: CSVEDPWEVFF. The CDR3 DNA sequence: TGCAGCGTTGAAGATCCATGGGAAGTTTTCTTT.